These 2 T cell receptor beta chains share one sample of origin, sequenced in a study of shared clonotypes between healthy human individuals. The data were produced by immunoSEQ multiplex PCR, yet TCRdb's version contains in-frame clones alone and is incomplete. The sample carries a few hundred thousand clones, around 79% recorded once. The sample comprised memory CD4+ T cells sorted from blood. This sample's subset: CD45RA-negative fraction. The receptors stem from a man aged 30 to 39 in good health.

This chain joins TRBV7-9 and TRBJ2-5, with a possible D match to TRBD2 (5 bases). The DNA end is a closer match to TRBJ2-7, so the J assignment may be wrong. This CDR3 spans 14 amino acids. In germline, CDR1 is SEHNR, CDR2 FQNEAQ (reference sequence). CDR3 nucleotides: TGTGCCAGCAGCTTAGCGAGCGGAAACTACGAGCAGTACTTC. Encoded protein: CASSLASGNYEQYF.

V usage is TRBV5-1 and J usage is TRBJ2-5; 7 bases fit TRBD1. The closer fit of TRBJ2-7 to the DNA end suggests the J call may be wrong. The CDR3 has 13 residues. The germline V gene has CDR1 SGHRS and CDR2 YFSETQ. The CDR3 spells CASSLTGSNEQYF. CDR3 nucleotides: TGCGCCAGCAGCCTGACAGGGAGCAACGAGCAGTACTTC.